A selection of T cell receptor beta chains follows, all from one sample in a study of tissue T cells after allogeneic stem cell transplantation. The table came from immunoSEQ multiplex PCR; TCRdb's copy has only in-frame clones and leaves some out. The table shows about 43,000 clones, with roughly 89% occurring only once. Sequenced material: blood, taken before transplantation. The receptors shown here come from a woman aged 40-70 years who later had graft-versus-host disease after an allogeneic stem cell transplant. Each CDR3 is given with its conserved first and last residue. Fields, in order: D gene, V gene, J gene, clone size, CDR3 protein, CDR3 DNA. A D gene is named only where the DNA matches it firmly. The size of a clone is reported for some rows only, either as once, few or many, or as a class for expanded clones.

>NA|TRBV7-8|TRBJ1-4|few
CASSFGQQLFF
TGTGCCAGCAGCTTTGGTCAGCAACTGTTTTTT
>TRBD2|TRBV6-6|TRBJ2-3|NA
CASSPPGRDTQYF
TGTGCCAGCAGTCCTCCCGGGAGGGATACGCAGTATTTT
>TRBD1|TRBV5-1|TRBJ1-2|NA
CASSLADRGSNGYTF
TGCGCCAGCAGCTTGGCGGACAGGGGGTCTAATGGCTACACCTTC
>NA|TRBV6-2/TRBV6-3|TRBJ2-1|once
CASSYVGGSYNEQFF
TGTGCCAGCAGTTATGTTGGGGGGTCCTACAATGAGCAGTTCTTC
>NA|TRBV7-8|TRBJ2-7|NA
CASSPGSSQANYEQYF
TGTGCCAGCAGCCCGGGAAGCTCTCAAGCCAACTACGAGCAGTACTTC
>TRBD1|TRBV18|TRBJ1-1|once
CASSPGTGPPLDF
TGTGCCAGCTCACCCGGGACAGGGCCGCCTCTAGACTTT
>NA|TRBV24-1|TRBJ1-1|NA
CATSDGGNTEAFF
TGTGCCACCTCGGATGGGGGGAACACTGAAGCTTTCTTT
>NA|TRBV11-3|TRBJ1-1|NA
CASSLSGENTEAFF
TGTGCCAGCAGCTTAAGCGGGGAGAACACTGAAGCTTTCTTT
>NA|TRBV28|TRBJ1-1|NA
CASSRGGVRAFF
TGTGCCAGCTCAAGGGGGGGCGTTAGGGCTTTCTTT
>NA|TRBV3-1/TRBV3-2|TRBJ1-5|NA
CASSRGVLNQPQHF
TGTGCCAGCAGCCGCGGGGTGCTCAATCAGCCCCAGCATTTT
>NA|TRBV6-1|TRBJ2-7|NA
CASSEGRVYEQYF
TGTGCCAGCAGTGAAGGGCGTGTCTACGAGCAGTACTTC
>TRBD1|TRBV5-3|TRBJ1-3|NA
CARSSGTGGFGGNTIYF
TGTGCCAGAAGCTCCGGGACAGGGGGCTTTGGCGGAAACACCATATATTTT
>NA|TRBV7-9|TRBJ1-1|few
CASSTGGREAFF
TGTGCCAGCAGCACTGGAGGTCGTGAAGCTTTCTTT
>TRBD2|TRBV5-8|TRBJ2-3|NA
CASSLEGLAGDTQYF
TGTGCCAGCAGCTTGGAGGGACTAGCGGGAGATACGCAGTATTTT
>NA|TRBV3-1/TRBV3-2|TRBJ2-1|NA
CASSPRAGLIYNEQFF
TGTGCCAGCAGCCCGAGGGCCGGACTCATCTACAATGAGCAGTTCTTC
>NA|TRBV19|TRBJ2-1|once
CASSISWVSYNEQFF
TGTGCCAGTAGTATAAGTTGGGTGTCCTACAATGAGCAGTTCTTC
>TRBD2|TRBV5-1|TRBJ2-7|NA
CASSPSGGYEQYF
TGCGCCAGCAGCCCTAGCGGAGGCTACGAGCAGTACTTC
>TRBD2|TRBV6-2/TRBV6-3|TRBJ2-3|NA
CASSYGTSGPSTDTQYF
TGTGCCAGCAGTTACGGGACTAGCGGCCCAAGCACAGATACGCAGTATTTT
>NA|TRBV18|TRBJ1-1|NA
CASGPGMNTEAFF
TGTGCCAGCGGGCCGGGGATGAACACTGAAGCTTTCTTT
>NA|TRBV10-3|TRBJ1-5|NA
CAISEGDLDSQPQHF
TGTGCCATCAGTGAGGGTGACTTGGATAGTCAGCCCCAGCATTTT
>NA|TRBV12-3/TRBV12-4|TRBJ2-5|NA
CASRPGGETQYF
TGTGCCAGCCGACCGGGCGGAGAGACCCAGTACTTC
>NA|TRBV19|TRBJ2-1|NA
CASRGNGFNEQFF
TGTGCCAGTAGAGGAAACGGCTTTAATGAGCAGTTCTTC
>NA|TRBV6-5|TRBJ1-5|NA
CASRLQGALNQPQHF
TGTGCCAGCAGATTACAGGGTGCTCTAAATCAGCCCCAGCATTTT
>NA|TRBV7-2|TRBJ1-4|NA
CERRELFF
TGTGAAAGGAGGGAACTGTTTTTT
>NA|TRBV6-5|TRBJ2-1|NA
CASKGIGDEQFF
TGTGCCAGCAAAGGAATAGGAGATGAGCAGTTCTTC
>TRBD1|TRBV19|TRBJ1-1|NA
CASSTGQGKNTEAFF
TGTGCCAGTAGTACAGGACAGGGGAAGAACACTGAAGCTTTCTTT
>NA|TRBV5-1|TRBJ1-1|NA
CASSSNGNTEAFF
TGCGCCAGCAGCTCAAACGGCAACACTGAAGCTTTCTTT
>NA|TRBV7-9|TRBJ1-1|NA
CASSPTPNTEAFF
TGTGCCAGCAGCCCGACACCGAACACTGAAGCTTTCTTT
>NA|TRBV10-3|TRBJ2-2|once
CAINSDSSNTGELFF
TGTGCCATCAATTCGGACAGCTCGAACACCGGGGAGCTGTTTTTT
>NA|TRBV13|TRBJ2-7|once
CASSLERSLDEQYF
TGTGCCAGCAGCTTAGAAAGGTCTTTGGACGAGCAGTACTTC
>NA|TRBV10-1|TRBJ2-3|once
CASSESNPQGTDTQYF
TGCGCCAGCAGTGAGTCGAACCCCCAGGGGACAGATACGCAGTATTTT
>TRBD1|TRBV18|TRBJ2-7|NA
CASSPGQGPYEQYF
TGTGCCAGCTCACCCGGACAGGGCCCCTACGAGCAGTACTTC
>NA|TRBV14|TRBJ2-5|NA
CASSQDSGRRAQYF
TGTGCCAGCAGCCAAGATTCTGGGCGGCGCGCCCAGTACTTC
>NA|TRBV27|TRBJ1-3|NA
CASKGTTSGNTIYF
TGTGCCAGCAAGGGGACGACCTCTGGAAACACCATATATTTT
>NA|TRBV7-2|TRBJ2-1|once
CASSSPGDIYNEQFF
TGTGCCAGCAGCTCCCCGGGAGACATATACAATGAGCAGTTCTTC
>TRBD2|TRBV7-9|TRBJ2-3|NA
CASSPPAGGPRVDTQYF
TGTGCCAGCAGCCCCCCCGCGGGAGGGCCTCGGGTAGATACGCAGTATTTT
>TRBD2|TRBV12-3/TRBV12-4|TRBJ2-1|NA
CASRTGTSGSTFF
TGTGCCAGCAGAACCGGGACTAGCGGGAGTACGTTCTTC
>NA|TRBV24-1|TRBJ2-1|once
CATSGPGANEQFF
TGTGCCACCTCTGGGCCGGGCGCTAATGAGCAGTTCTTC
>TRBD2|TRBV11-2|TRBJ2-3|NA
CASSWRTSSTDTQYF
TGTGCCAGCAGCTGGAGGACTAGTAGCACAGATACGCAGTATTTT
>NA|TRBV7-2|TRBJ2-5|NA
CASSLSGTKKETQYF
TGTGCCAGCAGCCTCTCCGGGACGAAGAAAGAGACCCAGTACTTC
>TRBD2|TRBV9|TRBJ2-5|NA
CASSVSGGMPETQYF
TGTGCCAGCAGCGTCTCGGGGGGAATGCCAGAGACCCAGTACTTC
>NA|TRBV4-3|TRBJ1-2|NA
CASSQEVVAEANYGYTF
TGCGCCAGCAGCCAAGAGGTCGTTGCAGAAGCTAACTATGGCTACACCTTC
>TRBD1|TRBV6-2/TRBV6-3|TRBJ2-3|NA
CASSAAGTGPPDTQYF
TGTGCCAGCAGTGCCGCCGGGACAGGGCCTCCAGATACGCAGTATTTT
>NA|TRBV9|TRBJ2-1|NA
CASSVAGGQYNEQFF
TGTGCCAGCAGCGTAGCTGGAGGACAGTACAATGAGCAGTTCTTC
>TRBD1|TRBV3-1/TRBV3-2|TRBJ1-1|NA
CASSQEEWTGNTEAFF
TGTGCCAGCAGCCAAGAAGAATGGACAGGGAACACTGAAGCTTTCTTT
>TRBD2|TRBV28|TRBJ2-7|NA
CASTLLAGSYEQYF
TGTGCCAGCACCTTACTAGCGGGGTCCTACGAGCAGTACTTC
>TRBD2|TRBV5-4|TRBJ2-3|NA
CASSRKMSSSGLTDTQYF
TGTGCCAGCAGCCGTAAGATGTCTTCTAGCGGGTTAACAGATACGCAGTATTTT